The rows below give T cell receptor beta chains drawn from one sample of a study of blood T cell repertoires in COVID-19. Measured with immunoSEQ multiplex PCR; TCRdb has only the in-frame clones, and not every one. The sample includes almost 250,000 clones, approximately 90% of them seen just once. Specimen: PBMCs or T cells enriched from blood (not recorded which). The receptors stem from a woman in her twenties or thirties who had recovered from COVID-19. Both conserved end residues are part of each CDR3. The order of the fields is V gene, J gene, D gene, clone size, CDR3 DNA, CDR3 protein. The D gene is left open where the match is weak. Clone size is shown for a subset of rows, as once, few, many or a class of expanded clone.

v_gene: TRBV7-2; j_gene: TRBJ1-6; d_gene: .; abundance: .; CDR3nt: TGTGCCAGCAGCAACAGGGCCGGGAATTCACCCCTCCACTTT; CDR3aa: CASSNRAGNSPLHF
v_gene: TRBV30; j_gene: TRBJ2-2; d_gene: .; abundance: .; CDR3nt: TGTGCCTGGACCCCGGAAAGGGAGGGGGGCACCGGGGAGCTGTTTTTT; CDR3aa: CAWTPEREGGTGELFF
v_gene: TRBV5-1; j_gene: TRBJ2-3; d_gene: TRBD2; abundance: .; CDR3nt: TGCGCCAGCAGCCCTCGGACTAGCGGGAGTGGCGATACGCAGTATTTT; CDR3aa: CASSPRTSGSGDTQYF
v_gene: TRBV5-1; j_gene: TRBJ2-1; d_gene: TRBD2; abundance: .; CDR3nt: TGCGCCAGCAGCCGCTCCTTGGGGCTAGCGGGATATAATGAGCAGTTCTTC; CDR3aa: CASSRSLGLAGYNEQFF
v_gene: TRBV4-3; j_gene: TRBJ1-1; d_gene: .; abundance: few; CDR3nt: TGCGCCAGCAGCCAAGAGACGGCCTACGGGGGGAACACTGAAGCTTTCTTT; CDR3aa: CASSQETAYGGNTEAFF
v_gene: TRBV20-1; j_gene: TRBJ1-2; d_gene: .; abundance: .; CDR3nt: TGCAGTGCTAGACAAGGCTACACCTTC; CDR3aa: CSARQGYTF
v_gene: TRBV5-4; j_gene: TRBJ1-1; d_gene: .; abundance: .; CDR3nt: TGTGCCAGCAGCCCCCTGCCAGGGGTTGGAACTGAAGCTTTCTTT; CDR3aa: CASSPLPGVGTEAFF
v_gene: TRBV7-3; j_gene: TRBJ2-7; d_gene: .; abundance: .; CDR3nt: TGTGCCAGCAGCTTATTCCGGGAGCCCTCTGGCGAGCAGTACTTC; CDR3aa: CASSLFREPSGEQYF
v_gene: TRBV9; j_gene: TRBJ1-1; d_gene: .; abundance: once; CDR3nt: TGTGCCAGCAGCGTAGGTCCCGGGAGGGGGACCACTGAAGCTTTCTTT; CDR3aa: CASSVGPGRGTTEAFF
v_gene: TRBV29-1; j_gene: TRBJ1-1; d_gene: .; abundance: .; CDR3nt: TGCAGCGTCGAGAGAGGGGGCACTGAAGCTTTCTTT; CDR3aa: CSVERGGTEAFF
v_gene: TRBV9; j_gene: TRBJ1-1; d_gene: .; abundance: .; CDR3nt: TGTGCCAGCAGCTCCTGGACAGCAATGAACACTGAAGCTTTCTTT; CDR3aa: CASSSWTAMNTEAFF
v_gene: TRBV25-1; j_gene: TRBJ1-1; d_gene: .; abundance: .; CDR3nt: TGTGCCAGCATGGGTGCGGGAGTCACTGAAGCTTTCTTT; CDR3aa: CASMGAGVTEAFF
v_gene: TRBV15; j_gene: TRBJ1-1; d_gene: .; abundance: .; CDR3nt: TGTGCCACCAGCGCATCGAGAGGGATGAACACTGAAGCTTTCTTT; CDR3aa: CATSASRGMNTEAFF
v_gene: TRBV11-1; j_gene: TRBJ2-5; d_gene: TRBD2; abundance: .; CDR3nt: TGTGCCAGCGGACTAGCGGGAGCAGAGACCCAGTACTTC; CDR3aa: CASGLAGAETQYF
v_gene: TRBV19; j_gene: TRBJ1-2; d_gene: .; abundance: .; CDR3nt: TGTGCCAGTAGTATTCGGAACAGTCCCTATGGCTACACCTTC; CDR3aa: CASSIRNSPYGYTF
v_gene: TRBV27; j_gene: TRBJ2-1; d_gene: TRBD2; abundance: .; CDR3nt: TGTGCCAGCAGTTTTCTAGCGGGAGCCCCTAATGAGCAGTTCTTC; CDR3aa: CASSFLAGAPNEQFF
v_gene: TRBV5-6; j_gene: TRBJ1-5; d_gene: .; abundance: .; CDR3nt: TGTGCCAGCAGCTTTTTAGGACAGAATCAGCCCCAGCATTTT; CDR3aa: CASSFLGQNQPQHF
v_gene: TRBV24-1; j_gene: TRBJ1-5; d_gene: .; abundance: .; CDR3nt: TGTGCCACCAGTGATCCCCGAGGAGGTGGCAATCAGCCCCAGCATTTT; CDR3aa: CATSDPRGGGNQPQHF
v_gene: TRBV7-8; j_gene: TRBJ2-7; d_gene: TRBD1; abundance: .; CDR3nt: TGTGCCAGCAGCATCTCCGGGACAGGGGCCTACGAGCAGTACTTC; CDR3aa: CASSISGTGAYEQYF
v_gene: TRBV4-3; j_gene: TRBJ2-2; d_gene: .; abundance: .; CDR3nt: TGCGCCAGCAGCCAAGATATCACCGGGGAGCTGTTTTTT; CDR3aa: CASSQDITGELFF
v_gene: TRBV3-1/TRBV3-2; j_gene: TRBJ1-1; d_gene: TRBD1; abundance: .; CDR3nt: TGTGCCAGCAGCCACCAGACAGGGGACACTGAAGCTTTCTTT; CDR3aa: CASSHQTGDTEAFF
v_gene: TRBV24-1; j_gene: TRBJ1-5; d_gene: .; abundance: .; CDR3nt: TGTGCCACCAGTGATCGGGACTATTGGGGCAATCAGCCCCAGCATTTT; CDR3aa: CATSDRDYWGNQPQHF
v_gene: TRBV18; j_gene: TRBJ2-1; d_gene: TRBD2; abundance: .; CDR3nt: TGTGCCAGCTCACCAGGGGGGGATCCCTACAATGAGCAGTTCTTC; CDR3aa: CASSPGGDPYNEQFF
v_gene: TRBV9; j_gene: TRBJ2-5; d_gene: TRBD1; abundance: .; CDR3nt: TGTGCCAGCAGCGTACGGTTACAGGGGCAAGAGACCCAGTACTTC; CDR3aa: CASSVRLQGQETQYF
v_gene: TRBV13; j_gene: TRBJ2-3; d_gene: TRBD2; abundance: once; CDR3nt: TGTGCCAGCAGCTCACAGCGGGAGATCAGAGTAGATACGCAGTATTTT; CDR3aa: CASSSQREIRVDTQYF
v_gene: TRBV24-1; j_gene: TRBJ1-1; d_gene: .; abundance: .; CDR3nt: TGTGCCACCAGTGATTTCGACAGGAAGGCTTTCTTT; CDR3aa: CATSDFDRKAFF
v_gene: TRBV7-2; j_gene: TRBJ1-2; d_gene: .; abundance: .; CDR3nt: TGTGCCAGCAGCTTAATTACAGGCAGCCCCTATGGCTACACCTTC; CDR3aa: CASSLITGSPYGYTF
v_gene: TRBV7-8; j_gene: TRBJ2-1; d_gene: TRBD2; abundance: .; CDR3nt: TGTGCCAGCAGCACGCGGGGGGCCATGACCTATGAGCAGTTCTTC; CDR3aa: CASSTRGAMTYEQFF
v_gene: TRBV18; j_gene: TRBJ1-5; d_gene: TRBD1; abundance: .; CDR3nt: TGTGCCAGCTCCCCTACCCCGGGACAGCATACAATCAGCCCCCAGCATTTT; CDR3aa: CASSPTPGQHTISPQHF
v_gene: TRBV28; j_gene: TRBJ1-4; d_gene: .; abundance: .; CDR3nt: TGTGCCAGCAGCTCCCCGACAGTATCTAATGAAAAACTGTTTTTT; CDR3aa: CASSSPTVSNEKLFF
v_gene: TRBV4-3; j_gene: TRBJ1-2; d_gene: .; abundance: .; CDR3nt: TGCGCCAGCAGCCAAAGATCTGGGGGGGCTGGCTACACCTTC; CDR3aa: CASSQRSGGAGYTF
v_gene: TRBV18; j_gene: TRBJ1-2; d_gene: .; abundance: .; CDR3nt: TGTGCCAGCTCACCAAGGGGCACTAACTATGGCTACACCTTC; CDR3aa: CASSPRGTNYGYTF
v_gene: TRBV19; j_gene: TRBJ1-3; d_gene: .; abundance: .; CDR3nt: TGTGCCAGTAGTATTAGCTCTGGAAACACCATATATTTT; CDR3aa: CASSISSGNTIYF
v_gene: TRBV11-2; j_gene: TRBJ1-1; d_gene: .; abundance: .; CDR3nt: TGTGCCAGCAGCTTACGGGGCGGGGGCGCTTGGACTGAAGCTTTCTTT; CDR3aa: CASSLRGGGAWTEAFF
v_gene: TRBV3-1/TRBV3-2; j_gene: TRBJ2-3; d_gene: .; abundance: .; CDR3nt: TGTGCCAGCAGCCCTGGACTGGACTTGGATCCAGATACGCAGTATTTT; CDR3aa: CASSPGLDLDPDTQYF
v_gene: TRBV28; j_gene: TRBJ2-1; d_gene: .; abundance: .; CDR3nt: TGTGCCAGCAGTTTAGAGGTAGCGGAACACTCCTACAATGAGCAGTTCTTC; CDR3aa: CASSLEVAEHSYNEQFF
v_gene: TRBV4-2; j_gene: TRBJ1-2; d_gene: .; abundance: once; CDR3nt: TGTGCCAGCAGCGAGGGTCGTAACTATGGCTACACCTTC; CDR3aa: CASSEGRNYGYTF
v_gene: TRBV7-8; j_gene: TRBJ1-1; d_gene: .; abundance: .; CDR3nt: TGTGCCAGCAGCTTTCTCGATACAGGGCTCAGAGAGGCTTTCTTT; CDR3aa: CASSFLDTGLREAFF
v_gene: TRBV7-6; j_gene: TRBJ2-1; d_gene: .; abundance: .; CDR3nt: TGTGCCAGCAGCTCCCTCCTAGTGGATGAGCAGTTCTTC; CDR3aa: CASSSLLVDEQFF
v_gene: TRBV19; j_gene: TRBJ2-7; d_gene: TRBD2; abundance: .; CDR3nt: TGTGCCAGTAGCAACGGGGGGAGCTCCTACGAGCAGTACTTC; CDR3aa: CASSNGGSSYEQYF
v_gene: TRBV30; j_gene: TRBJ1-5; d_gene: .; abundance: .; CDR3nt: TGTGCCTGGAGTGTGGGAGGGGTGAGCAATCAGCCCCAGCATTTT; CDR3aa: CAWSVGGVSNQPQHF
v_gene: TRBV29-1; j_gene: TRBJ1-1; d_gene: .; abundance: .; CDR3nt: TGCAGCGTTGCAGGGGTGAGGGTGAACACTGAAGCTTTCTTT; CDR3aa: CSVAGVRVNTEAFF
v_gene: TRBV5-1; j_gene: TRBJ2-1; d_gene: TRBD1; abundance: .; CDR3nt: TGCGCCAGCAGCTTACACAGGGGTGGTAGATACAATGAGCAGTTCTTC; CDR3aa: CASSLHRGGRYNEQFF
v_gene: TRBV2; j_gene: TRBJ2-1; d_gene: .; abundance: .; CDR3nt: TGTGCCAGCAGTGAAGCGGGAGACAATGAGCAGTTCTTC; CDR3aa: CASSEAGDNEQFF
v_gene: TRBV10-3; j_gene: TRBJ1-2; d_gene: .; abundance: .; CDR3nt: TGTGCCATCAGCTCCCGGGATACCTATGGCTACACCTTC; CDR3aa: CAISSRDTYGYTF
v_gene: TRBV4-2; j_gene: TRBJ1-6; d_gene: TRBD1; abundance: .; CDR3nt: TGTGCCAGCAGCCAACCTTCGACAGGGAAAAGTTCACCCCTCCACTTT; CDR3aa: CASSQPSTGKSSPLHF
v_gene: TRBV6-2/TRBV6-3; j_gene: TRBJ2-1; d_gene: TRBD2; abundance: .; CDR3nt: TGTGCCAGCAGCTCACTAGCGGGAGACCCCATCCCGGGTGAGCAGTTCTTC; CDR3aa: CASSSLAGDPIPGEQFF
v_gene: TRBV7-6; j_gene: TRBJ1-2; d_gene: .; abundance: .; CDR3nt: TGTGCCAGCAGCCGCGTTCCCTTCTATGGCTACACCTTC; CDR3aa: CASSRVPFYGYTF
v_gene: TRBV15; j_gene: TRBJ1-1; d_gene: .; abundance: .; CDR3nt: TGCGCCACCAGCAGAGATAAGGGGGGGGGCGCATTGACTGAAGCTTTCTTT; CDR3aa: CATSRDKGGGALTEAFF
v_gene: TRBV5-6; j_gene: TRBJ1-1; d_gene: TRBD1; abundance: .; CDR3nt: TGTGCCAGCAGCCTGGACAGGGGGATACTGAACACTGAAGCTTTCTTT; CDR3aa: CASSLDRGILNTEAFF
v_gene: TRBV3-1/TRBV3-2; j_gene: TRBJ2-4; d_gene: TRBD2; abundance: .; CDR3nt: TGTGCCAGCAGCCAGCAGGGACTAGTTGTCAAAAACATTCAGTACTTC; CDR3aa: CASSQQGLVVKNIQYF
v_gene: TRBV30; j_gene: TRBJ1-4; d_gene: TRBD1; abundance: few; CDR3nt: TGTGCCTGGGATAAGAGACAGGGAAGGGAAAAACTGTTTTTT; CDR3aa: CAWDKRQGREKLFF
v_gene: TRBV6-5; j_gene: TRBJ2-5; d_gene: .; abundance: .; CDR3nt: TGTGCCAGCAGTTACTCTAGGGGGTTAACACAAGAGACCCAGTACTTC; CDR3aa: CASSYSRGLTQETQYF
v_gene: TRBV6-4; j_gene: TRBJ1-6; d_gene: .; abundance: .; CDR3nt: TGTGCCAGCAGTGACAACGGGTATTCACCCCTCCACTTT; CDR3aa: CASSDNGYSPLHF